This entry lists 8 T cell receptor beta chains sequenced from one sample in a study of blood T cell repertoires in COVID-19 (dated by TCRdb to 2019 to 2021). The library was obtained by the immunoSEQ multiplex PCR assay. TCRdb took this table from immuneACCESS and kept in-frame rearrangements with V and J called. Such tables lack part of the clones; where checked against another copy, unresolved V genes explain under half of the gap, and the rest is unexplained. This sample comprises 250,000 to 300,000 clones, roughly nine tenths of them detected only once. 1.2% of the sample lies in the top ten. Sequencing was performed on PBMCs or T cells enriched from blood (not recorded which). The receptors were gathered from a human donor in a cohort exposed to, infected with or recovered from COVID-19 (not recorded which). The donor label of this sample is uncertain.

The rearrangement links TRBV9 to TRBJ1-5, with a weak D call TRBD1 (6 bases). Germline V lookup: CDR1 SGDLS, CDR2 YYNGEE. The CDR3 extends over 16 amino acids. V lost 3 bases to trimming and J lost 4 bases, with 17 bases between them. Written as DNA, the CDR3 is TGTGCCAGCAGCGAGGGGGGGCCACTATCAAATCAGCCCCAGCATTTT. This codes for CASSEGGPLSNQPQHF.

The chain links TRBV20-1 to TRBJ1-1; tentatively, D is TRBD1 (5 bases). The CDR3 totals 11 residues. Germline-derived CDR1 and CDR2 are DFQATT and SNEGSKA (reference sequence). CDR3 DNA: TGCAGGGCGGACAAATCTGATGAAGCTTTCTTT. It specifies CRADKSDEAFF.

With regard to this clone: Other DNA sequences within the sample encode an identical CDR3. J is TRBJ1-1 and V is TRBV6-4; perhaps TRBD1 as D (5 bases). Germline-derived CDR1 and CDR2 are MRHNA and SNTAGT. With 2 bases removed from V and 5 bases from J, the gap between germline ends came to 9 bases. The length of the CDR3 is 13 residues. CDR3 amino acids: CASSDRGGTEAFF. CDR3 DNA: TGTGCCAGCAGTGACAGGGGTGGGACTGAAGCTTTCTTT.

V gene TRBV7-3 combines with J gene TRBJ1-1; D remains ambiguous. V shed 3 bases and J shed 8 bases, with 13 bases lying between them. The CDR3 sequence is 13 residues long. CDR1 is SGHTA and CDR2 is FQGTGA in the germline V gene. The CDR3: CASSFGGTVEAFF. CDR3 coding DNA: TGTGCCAGCAGCTTTGGAGGTACAGTCGAAGCTTTCTTT.

The gene calls are TRBV13 and TRBJ2-5; 7 nucleotides align to TRBD1. V lost 3 bases, J lost 0 bases, and 10 bases stayed unmatched. CDR3 length: 17 residues. The germline V gene encodes CDR1 PRHDT and CDR2 FYEKMQ (reference sequence). The CDR3 spells CASSLERQGMDQETQYF. CDR3 nucleotide sequence: TGTGCCAGCAGCTTGGAGCGACAGGGTATGGACCAAGAGACCCAGTACTTC.

The V and J genes are TRBV5-6 and TRBJ1-4, with 9 bases lining up with TRBD1. The V segment lost 4 bases and the J segment 8 bases; nucleotides outside the gene matches: 12. Germline loops: CDR1 SGHDT, CDR2 YYEEEE. CDR3 size: 16 residues. The CDR3 DNA sequence: TGTGCCAGCAGCCCTCCCTTGGGACAGGGAAAAGAAAAACTGTTTTTT. It codes for CASSPPLGQGKEKLFF.

The chain has TRBV12-5 and TRBJ1-5; possible D gene TRBD1, 5 bases. This CDR3 region has 17 residues. V dropped 0 bases and J dropped 3 bases, with 15 bases sitting between them. CDR1 is LGHNT, CDR2 FRNRAP, per germline. The CDR3 DNA is TGTGCTAGTGGTTTGGTATTAGGGGCGGAAGCCAATCAGCCCCAGCATTTT. The encoded protein is CASGLVLGAEANQPQHF.

The V and J genes are TRBV5-4 and TRBJ1-1; 10 nucleotides line up with TRBD1. CDR3 length: 14 residues. Unmatched junction bases numbered 12, after V lost 5 bases and J lost 11 bases. Germline lookup yields CDR1 SGHNT and CDR2 YYREEE (reference sequence). CDR3 amino acids: CASRRGTGAQYAFF. Here the CDR3 DNA reads TGTGCCAGCAGAAGAGGGACAGGGGCGCAGTATGCTTTCTTT.